The 9 T cell receptor beta chains reported below all come from one sample, sequenced in a study of T cells in tumors after PD-1 blockade. The table came from immunoSEQ multiplex PCR; TCRdb's copy has only in-frame clones and leaves some out. Among tens of thousands of clones listed, 74% were seen once. Source: PBMCs, taken after anti-PD-1 treatment. These receptors were collected from a human donor with basal cell carcinoma.

The CDR3 here is CASTRRTDNTGELFF. The CDR3 DNA is TGTGCCAGCACCCGGAGGACAGATAACACCGGGGAGCTGTTTTTT. This chain links TRBV5-4 with TRBJ2-2; D perhaps matches TRBD1 (6 bases). CDR1 and CDR2 (germline): SGHNT, YYREEE (reference sequence). Trimming removed 6 bases from V and 2 bases from J, with 14 bases in between. The CDR3 is 15 amino acids.

The chain links TRBV9 to TRBJ2-7, with D perhaps matching TRBD2 (6 bases). CDR1 SGDLS and CDR2 YYNGEE come from the germline V gene. V was cut by 0 bases and J by 0 bases, with 10 bases left in between. CDR3 size: 15 residues. The CDR3 here is CASSVDSGPSYEQYF. DNA of the CDR3: TGTGCCAGCAGCGTAGATAGCGGACCCTCCTACGAGCAGTACTTC.

The CDR3 region is CASSQTLTLKGNSPLHF. The CDR3 nucleotides read TGTGCCAGCAGCCAAACACTTACCTTGAAGGGTAATTCACCCCTCCACTTT. V usage is TRBV14 and J usage is TRBJ1-6; D not certain. The CDR3 is made up of 17 amino acids. CDR1 and CDR2 (germline): SGHDN, FVKESK. V was clipped by 2 bases and J by 6 bases, with 17 bases between them.

In its sample, this clone was seen a few times. The J gene is TRBJ2-7, the V gene TRBV3-1 (or the pseudogene TRBV3-2); D possibly corresponds to TRBD1 (5 bases). The CDR3 totals 15 residues. Germline loops: CDR1 LGHDT, CDR2 YNNKEL (reference sequence). V was trimmed by 3 bases and J by 0 bases, leaving 12 bases between them. The CDR3 loop reads CASSQRQTSSYEQYF. CDR3 nucleotides: TGTGCCAGCAGCCAGAGACAGACAAGCTCCTACGAGCAGTACTTC.

The rearrangement joins TRBV5-1 to TRBJ2-2; 9 bases are a match to TRBD2. Germline CDR1 and CDR2: SGHRS and YFSETQ. The V segment lost 3 bases and the J segment 1 base; nucleotides outside the gene matches: 7. There are 17 residues in the CDR3. The CDR3 spells CASSSSAGGLNTGELFF. For the CDR3, the DNA is TGCGCCAGCAGCTCGTCAGCGGGGGGACTGAACACCGGGGAGCTGTTTTTT.

The chain has TRBV5-6 and TRBJ1-1; 9 bases match TRBD1. Germline loops: CDR1 SGHDT, CDR2 YYEEEE. V shed 4 bases, J shed 3 bases, and the junction held 7 bases outside the gene matches. The CDR3 has 15 amino acids. CDR3 sequence: CASSRTGVGYTEAFF. The CDR3 bases are TGTGCCAGCAGCCGGACAGGGGTTGGTTACACTGAAGCTTTCTTT.

The V call is TRBV7-9, the J call TRBJ1-2; 7 nucleotides align to TRBD1. J gave up 4 bases and V 0 bases, and 2 bases lay outside the gene matches. Germline V gene data show CDR1 as SEHNR and CDR2 as FQNEAQ (reference sequence). This CDR3 region has 14 residues. CDR3 in amino acids: CASSLANRGYGYTF. Here the CDR3 DNA reads TGTGCCAGCAGCTTAGCAAACAGGGGCTATGGCTACACCTTC.

The chain links TRBV21-1 to TRBJ2-5. TRBV21-1 represents a pseudogene. The length of the CDR3 is 11 residues. CDR3: CASSKVETQYF. The CDR3 region has the DNA TGTGCCAGCAGCAAGGTTGAGACCCAGTACTTC.

A few counts support this clone. The chain couples TRBV10-3 to TRBJ1-6; TRBD1 aligns across 12 bases. This CDR3 has 17 amino acids. Germline lookup yields CDR1 ENHRY and CDR2 SYGVKD. J gave up 10 bases and V 4 bases, and 11 bases lay outside the gene matches. This chain's CDR3 is CAISGTAGQGASSPLHF. CDR3 nucleotide sequence: TGTGCCATCAGTGGTACGGCGGGACAGGGGGCCTCATCACCCCTCCACTTT.